One and the same sample provided the 10 T cell receptor beta chains below, sequenced in a study of T cells after yellow fever vaccination. TCRdb reprocessed the 5' RACE reads via MiXCR and lists one record per CDR3 protein. The data show under 400,000 distinct CDR3 sequences, around 12% seen once. The sample consisted of CD4+ T cells sorted from PBMCs, taken 15 days after the yellow fever booster vaccination. Receptors were obtained from a man aged 18-30 years who received the YFV17D yellow fever vaccine.

There are a few counts of this clonotype. V gene TRBV20-1 combines with J gene TRBJ2-1; 12 bases line up with TRBD2. Germline CDR1 and CDR2: DFQATT and SNEGSKA (reference sequence). This CDR3 comprises 14 residues. The CDR3 sequence is CSKGLAGGYNEQFF. CDR3 DNA sequence: TGCAGCAAGGGACTAGCGGGTGGTTACAATGAGCAGTTCTTC.

This clonotype was recorded at least ten times. The chain is built from TRBV5-1 and TRBJ1-6; 8 nucleotides line up with TRBD1. Trimming removed 5 bases from V and 5 bases from J; junction bases left unmatched: 12. CDR3 size: 17 residues. Germline CDR1 SGHRS, CDR2 YFSETQ. The CDR3 DNA reads as TGCGCCAGCAGAAGACAGGGGATAAGCCTGGATAATTCACCCCTCCACTTT. This translates into CASRRQGISLDNSPLHF.

The chain carries TRBV3-1 and TRBJ1-2; the D is unclear. Trimming pared 4 bases from V and 7 bases from J, leaving 13 bases between. This CDR3 contains 13 residues. Germline V gene sequence: CDR1 LGHDT, CDR2 YNNKEL (reference sequence). CDR3 DNA sequence: TGTGCCAGCAGCCCCAGTGGAGCGGTTGGCTACACCTTC. It translates to CASSPSGAVGYTF.

This clonotype has a handful of counts. The rearrangement links TRBV27 to TRBJ1-1; 7 bases agree with TRBD1. Germline V gives CDR1 MNHEY, CDR2 SMNVEV (reference sequence). V lost 5 bases, J lost 9 bases, and 12 bases stayed unmatched. This CDR3 comprises 14 residues. CDR3 residues: CASSPGDREEQAFF. CDR3 nucleotide sequence: TGTGCCAGCAGTCCCGGGGACAGAGAGGAGCAAGCTTTCTTT.

There are a few counts of this clonotype. V usage is TRBV2 and J usage is TRBJ2-5; D is unresolved. This CDR3 is built from 12 residues. Trimming cost V 8 bases and J 3 bases, with 10 bases left between them. Germline CDR1 is SNHLY and CDR2 is FYNNEI. The CDR3 protein is CASGWRKETQYF. As DNA, the CDR3 is TGTGCCAGCGGGTGGAGAAAAGAGACCCAGTACTTC.

This clonotype was detected many times. J is TRBJ2-5 and V is TRBV5-1, with TRBD2 matching over 11 bases. V lost 2 bases to trimming and J lost 5 bases; unmatched junction nucleotides: 5. The CDR3 sequence is 15 residues long. Germline CDR1 is SGHRS and CDR2 is YFSETQ. The CDR3 spells CASSFGLAGTETQYF. The CDR3 bases are TGCGCCAGCAGCTTCGGACTAGCGGGTACGGAGACCCAGTACTTC.

This clonotype has just a few counts. The chain couples TRBV4-2 to TRBJ1-2; 10 bases map to TRBD1. The CDR3 extends over 14 amino acids. V shed 3 bases and J 7 bases; nucleotides not matched to a gene: 5. Germline CDR1 LGHNA, CDR2 YNFKEQ. The CDR3 protein is CASSQGDRGLGYTF. The CDR3 DNA reads as TGTGCCAGCAGCCAGGGAGACAGGGGGCTTGGCTACACCTTC.

This clonotype was recorded at least ten times. The chain couples TRBV4-1 to TRBJ1-1; a weak D match, TRBD1 (6 bases). The germline V gene has CDR1 MGHRA and CDR2 YSYEKL. Trimming left V 0 bases short and J 2 bases short, with 19 bases between. The CDR3 is made up of 18 amino acids. CDR3 DNA sequence: TGCGCCAGCAGCCAAGAAGTGTTAGGGGGAGGCCCCAACACTGAAGCTTTCTTT. Encoded protein: CASSQEVLGGGPNTEAFF.

The V gene is TRBV6-1, the J gene TRBJ1-1; no clear D gene. The germline V gene encodes CDR1 MNHNS and CDR2 SASEGT. V was shortened by 3 bases and J by 7 bases, with 6 bases between the two germline ends. The CDR3 runs to 11 residues. In nucleotides, the CDR3 is TGTGCCAGCAGTGAGTACCTTGAAGCTTTCTTT. Its protein is CASSEYLEAFF.

The V and J genes are TRBV12-3 or TRBV12-4 and TRBJ2-3, with TRBD1 identical over 7 bases. The V gene end was trimmed by 4 bases and the J gene end by 6 bases; junction bases not matched to a gene: 7. The CDR3 consists of 14 residues. DNA of the CDR3: TGTGCCAGCAGTTCGGGAAGGGGGCTGGATACGCAGTATTTT. It codes for CASSSGRGLDTQYF.